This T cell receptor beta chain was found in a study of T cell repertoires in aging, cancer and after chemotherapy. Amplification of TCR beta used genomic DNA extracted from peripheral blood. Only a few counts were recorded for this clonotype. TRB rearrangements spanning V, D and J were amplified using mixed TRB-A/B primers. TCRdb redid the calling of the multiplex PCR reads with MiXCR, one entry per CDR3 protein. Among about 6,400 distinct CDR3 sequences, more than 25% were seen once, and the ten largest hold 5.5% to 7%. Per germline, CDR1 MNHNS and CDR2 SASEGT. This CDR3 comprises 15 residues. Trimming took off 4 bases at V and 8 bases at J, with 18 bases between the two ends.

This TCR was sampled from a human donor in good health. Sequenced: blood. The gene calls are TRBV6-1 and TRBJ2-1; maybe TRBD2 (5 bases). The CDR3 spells CASSGGGLIIDEQFF. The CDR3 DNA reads TGTGCCAGCAGTGGTGGCGGACTTATCATCGATGAGCAGTTCTTC.